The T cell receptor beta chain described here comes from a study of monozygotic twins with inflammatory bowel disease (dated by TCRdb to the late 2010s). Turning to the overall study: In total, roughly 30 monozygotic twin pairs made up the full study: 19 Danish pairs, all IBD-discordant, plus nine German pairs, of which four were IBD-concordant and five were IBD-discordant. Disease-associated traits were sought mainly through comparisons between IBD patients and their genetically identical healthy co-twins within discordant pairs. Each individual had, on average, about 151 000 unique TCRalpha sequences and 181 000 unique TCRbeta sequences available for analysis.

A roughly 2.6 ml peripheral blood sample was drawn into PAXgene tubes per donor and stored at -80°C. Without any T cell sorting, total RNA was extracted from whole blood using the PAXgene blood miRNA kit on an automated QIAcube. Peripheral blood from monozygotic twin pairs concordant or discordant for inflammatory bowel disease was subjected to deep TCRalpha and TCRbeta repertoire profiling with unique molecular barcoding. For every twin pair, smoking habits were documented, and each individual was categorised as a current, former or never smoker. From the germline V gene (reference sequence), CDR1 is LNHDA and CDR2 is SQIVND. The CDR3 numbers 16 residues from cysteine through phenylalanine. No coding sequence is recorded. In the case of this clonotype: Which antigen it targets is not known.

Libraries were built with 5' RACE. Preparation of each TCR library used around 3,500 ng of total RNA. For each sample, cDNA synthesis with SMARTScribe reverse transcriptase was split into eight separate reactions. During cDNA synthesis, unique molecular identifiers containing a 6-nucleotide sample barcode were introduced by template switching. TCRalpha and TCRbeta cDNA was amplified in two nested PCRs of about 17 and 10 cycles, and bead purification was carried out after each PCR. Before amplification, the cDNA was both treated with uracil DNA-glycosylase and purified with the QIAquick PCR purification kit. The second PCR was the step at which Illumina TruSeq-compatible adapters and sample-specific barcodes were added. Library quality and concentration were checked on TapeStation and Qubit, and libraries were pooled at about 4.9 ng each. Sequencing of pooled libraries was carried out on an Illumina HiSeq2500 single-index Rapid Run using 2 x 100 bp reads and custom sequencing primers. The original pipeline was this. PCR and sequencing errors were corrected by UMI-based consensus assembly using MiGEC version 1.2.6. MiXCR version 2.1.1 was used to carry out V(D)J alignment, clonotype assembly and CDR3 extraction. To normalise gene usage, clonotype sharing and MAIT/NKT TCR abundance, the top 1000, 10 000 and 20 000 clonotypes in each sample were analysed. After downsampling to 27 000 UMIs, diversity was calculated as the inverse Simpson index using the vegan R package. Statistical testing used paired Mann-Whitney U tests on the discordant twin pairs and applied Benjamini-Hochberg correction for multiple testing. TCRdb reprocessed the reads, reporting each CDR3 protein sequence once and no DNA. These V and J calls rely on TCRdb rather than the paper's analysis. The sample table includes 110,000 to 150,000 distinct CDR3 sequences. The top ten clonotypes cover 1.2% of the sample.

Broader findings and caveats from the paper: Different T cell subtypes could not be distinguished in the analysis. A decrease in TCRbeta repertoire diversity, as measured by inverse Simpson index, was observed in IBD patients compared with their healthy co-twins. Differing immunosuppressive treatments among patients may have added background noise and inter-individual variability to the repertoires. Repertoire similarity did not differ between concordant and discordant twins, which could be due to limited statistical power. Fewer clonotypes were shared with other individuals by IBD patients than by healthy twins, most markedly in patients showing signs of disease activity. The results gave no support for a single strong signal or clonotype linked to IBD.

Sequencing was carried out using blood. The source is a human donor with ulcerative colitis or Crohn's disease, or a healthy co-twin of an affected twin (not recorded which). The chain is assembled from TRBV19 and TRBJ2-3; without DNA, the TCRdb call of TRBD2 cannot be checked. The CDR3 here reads CASSTPKQRETDTQYF.